This T cell receptor beta chain is from a study of blood T cell repertoires in COVID-19. This clone occurred a few times. The germline V gene encodes CDR1 SGHNT and CDR2 YENEEA. CDR3 size: 15 residues. V lost 0 bases to trimming and J lost 9 bases; unmatched junction nucleotides: 2. TCRdb's copy holds only in-frame clones and misses some; the assay was immunoSEQ multiplex PCR. Of around 95,000 clones in the sample, approximately 89% were seen once. The material sequenced was peripheral blood. The chain uses TRBV11-3 and TRBJ2-1; 13 bases map to TRBD2. This receptor was obtained from a man in his forties or fifties with active COVID-19. The CDR3 DNA follows: TGTGCCAGCAGCTTAGAAGGACTAGCGGGAGCTGAGCAGTTCTTC. It codes for CASSLEGLAGAEQFF.